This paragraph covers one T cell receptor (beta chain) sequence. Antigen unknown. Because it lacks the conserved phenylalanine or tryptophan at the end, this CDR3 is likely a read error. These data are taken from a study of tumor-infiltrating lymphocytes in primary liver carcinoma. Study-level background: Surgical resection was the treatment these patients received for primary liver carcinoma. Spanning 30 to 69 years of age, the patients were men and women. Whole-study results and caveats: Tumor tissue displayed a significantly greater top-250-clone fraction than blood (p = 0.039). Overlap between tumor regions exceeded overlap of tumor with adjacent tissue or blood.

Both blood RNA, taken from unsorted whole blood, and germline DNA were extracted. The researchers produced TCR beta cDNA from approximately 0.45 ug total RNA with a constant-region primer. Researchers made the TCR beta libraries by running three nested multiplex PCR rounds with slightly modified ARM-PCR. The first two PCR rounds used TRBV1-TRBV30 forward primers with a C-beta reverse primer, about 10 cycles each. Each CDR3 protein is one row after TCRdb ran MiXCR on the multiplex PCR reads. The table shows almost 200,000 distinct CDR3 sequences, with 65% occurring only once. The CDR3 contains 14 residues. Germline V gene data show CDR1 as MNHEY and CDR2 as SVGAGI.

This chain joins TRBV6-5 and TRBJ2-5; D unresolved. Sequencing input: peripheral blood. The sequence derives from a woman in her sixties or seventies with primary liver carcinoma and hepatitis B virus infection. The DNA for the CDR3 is TGTGCCAGCAGCTCCACCGCTGCACAAGAGACTCAGTACCTC. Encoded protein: CASSSTAAQETQYL.